This TCR beta chain emerged from a study of T cell changes during pregnancy in multiple sclerosis. The CDR3 extends over 15 amino acids. Germline V gene sequence: CDR1 MNHNY, CDR2 SVGAGI (reference sequence). The trim removed 0 bases at V and 4 bases at J, leaving 2 bases unmatched. TCRdb's table, derived via immunoSEQ multiplex PCR, lists solely in-frame clones and lacks some. The sample lists about 58,000 clones; about 89% were seen once. The chain uses TRBV6-6 and TRBJ1-4; 7 bases map to TRBD1. Sequencing used CD4+ T cells from peripheral blood mononuclear cells, obtained after pregnancy. The receptor comes from a female donor in good health, enrolled as a control in a pregnancy study. DNA for the CDR3: TGTGCCAGCAGTTACTCGAGACAGGGTAATGAAAAACTGTTTTTT. Its protein product is CASSYSRQGNEKLFF.